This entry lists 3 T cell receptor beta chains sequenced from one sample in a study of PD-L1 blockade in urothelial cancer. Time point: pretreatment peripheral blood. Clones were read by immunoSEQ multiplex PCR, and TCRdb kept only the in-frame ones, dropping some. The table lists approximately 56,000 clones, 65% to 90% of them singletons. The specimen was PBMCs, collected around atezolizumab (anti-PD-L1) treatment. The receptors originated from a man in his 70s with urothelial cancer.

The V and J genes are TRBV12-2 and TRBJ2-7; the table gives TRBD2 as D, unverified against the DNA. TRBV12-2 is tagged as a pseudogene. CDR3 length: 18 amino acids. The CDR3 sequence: CASRLPFPRGGRFNEQYF. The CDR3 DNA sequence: TGTGCAAGTCGCTTACCTTTTCCCAGGGGCGGGAGGTTCAACGAGCAGTACTTC.

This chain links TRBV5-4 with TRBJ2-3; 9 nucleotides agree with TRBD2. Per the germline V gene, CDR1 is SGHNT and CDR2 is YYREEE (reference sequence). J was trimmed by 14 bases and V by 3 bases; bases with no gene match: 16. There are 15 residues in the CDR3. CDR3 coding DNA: TGTGCCAGCAGCTCCGCGGTAGCGGGGGACAGATACGCGTATTTT. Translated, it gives CASSSAVAGDRYAYF.

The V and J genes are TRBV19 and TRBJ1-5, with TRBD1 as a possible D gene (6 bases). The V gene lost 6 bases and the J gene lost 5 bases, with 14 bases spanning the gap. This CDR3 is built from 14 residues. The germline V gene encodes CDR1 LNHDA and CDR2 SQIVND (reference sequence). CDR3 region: CASSTRQDHQPQHF. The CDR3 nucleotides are TGTGCCAGTAGCACCCGACAGGACCATCAGCCCCAGCATTTT.